This T cell receptor beta chain derives from a study of blood T cell repertoires in COVID-19. As for the study in general: Samples representing acute and convalescent COVID-19 were sourced from the United States, Italy and Spain. The analysed material was cDNA or gDNA that came from T cells, B-cell-depleted T cells, or PBMCs.

The trim removed 7 bases at V and 2 bases at J, leaving 7 bases unmatched. The CDR3 is 14 residues long. The germline CDR1 and CDR2 sequences are SNHLY and FYNNEI. Per the study methods: Reference gene primer amplification gave estimated nucleated cell counts. TCRdb keeps only in-frame clones here, not all; method: immunoSEQ multiplex PCR. That table furnishes V, J and clone size, whereas the DNA furnished D and trimming. The sample carries some 380,000 clones, roughly 80% recorded once. This chain connects TRBV2 to TRBJ2-7, with TRBD1 matching 8 bases. The receptor's source is a human donor with acute or convalescent COVID-19. The donor label of this sample is uncertain. Sequenced material: peripheral blood. The CDR3 protein is CASINRGLPYEQYF. CDR3 bases: TGTGCCAGCATTAACAGGGGGTTACCCTACGAGCAGTACTTC.